The TCR beta chain under discussion was sequenced for a study of Ad26.COV2.S vaccination and SARS-CoV-2 variants. The method was immunoSEQ multiplex PCR; TCRdb's version includes in-frame clones alone and lacks a portion of them. The sample lists some 420,000 clones, roughly 90% occurring once. Treatment denoted: 19 received Ad26.COV2.S at low or high dose, single or two shots; roughly 5 received placebo; per-sample allocation not given. The investigators took samples on day 63 after the first vaccine or placebo injection. Wuhan-strain SARS-CoV-2 spike was expressed by the Ad26 vector that made up the vaccine. This specimen was peripheral blood, taken in a trial of Ad26.COV2.S vaccine versus placebo. This sequence was found in a person aged 18-65 years who received the Ad26.COV2.S COVID-19 vaccine or a placebo.

CDR3 region: CASSLGGEVVETQYF. The CDR3 DNA follows: TGCGCCAGCAGCTTGGGAGGGGAGGTTGTAGAGACCCAGTACTTC. The V call is TRBV5-1, the J call TRBJ2-5; D is possibly TRBD2 (6 bases). Between the trimmed V and J ends, which lost 0 bases and 4 bases, there was a span of 13 bases. The CDR3 covers 15 residues. CDR1 SGHRS and CDR2 YFSETQ come from the germline V gene. Filled out from reference TRBV5-1 and TRBJ2-5, the complete variable domain reads KAGVTQTPRYLIKTRGQQVTLSCSPISGHRSVSWYQQTPGQGLQFLFEYFSETQRNKGNFPGRFSGRQFSNSRSEMNVSTLELGDSALYLCASSLGGEVVETQYFGPGTRLLVL.